The present entry profiles one TCR beta chain with its context. Antigen unknown. The data were obtained in a study of T-cell memory formation after mild COVID-19. Study results and caveats: CD4/CD8 balance held among clones contracting day 15 to 85, and later expanders leaned CD4+. Clonal second-wave expansions that peaked on day 37 had unconfirmed SARS-CoV-2 specificity.

Constant-segment primers and 5'RACE yielded cDNA libraries for TCR alpha and TCR beta, each carrying sample barcodes and UMIs. Using its own MiXCR run on the 5' RACE reads, TCRdb lists one record per CDR3 protein. The sample yields about 410,000 distinct CDR3 sequences, roughly 18% seen once. Trimming took 5 bases from V and 9 from J; bases not matched to a gene: 8. The length of the CDR3 is 14 residues. Germline values: CDR1 DFQATT, CDR2 SNEGSKA (reference sequence). The material sequenced was PBMCs or a T cell subset sorted from them (not recorded which). The sequence derives from a man between 18 and 35 years old who had mild COVID-19 (a few samples of this study predate the infection). Cell type and time point are not known. This chain uses TRBV20-1 with TRBJ1-6; 9 bases fit TRBD1. CDR3 DNA sequence: TGCAGTGCTCCCCGGACAGGGGTAGGTTCACCCCTCCACTTT. Its protein product is CSAPRTGVGSPLHF.